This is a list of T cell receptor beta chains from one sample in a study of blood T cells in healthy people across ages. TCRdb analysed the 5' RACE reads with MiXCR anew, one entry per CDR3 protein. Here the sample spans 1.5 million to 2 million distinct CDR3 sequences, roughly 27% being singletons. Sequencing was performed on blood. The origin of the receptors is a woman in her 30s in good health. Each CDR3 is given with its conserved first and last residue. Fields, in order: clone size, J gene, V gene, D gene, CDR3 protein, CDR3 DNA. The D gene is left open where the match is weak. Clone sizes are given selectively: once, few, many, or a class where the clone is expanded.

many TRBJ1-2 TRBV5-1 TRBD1 CASSPYQGAGYTF TGCGCCAGCAGCCCATATCAGGGGGCAGGCTACACCTTC
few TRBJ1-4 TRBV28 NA CASSRQTGSTEKLFF TGTGCCAGCAGCCGACAGACAGGTTCAACGGAAAAACTGTTTTTT
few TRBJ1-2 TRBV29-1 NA CSVVSQAYGYTF TGCAGCGTTGTCTCCCAGGCCTATGGCTACACCTTC
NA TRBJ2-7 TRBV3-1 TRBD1 CASSLRAGTGGDEQYF TGTGCCAGCAGCCTCCGGGCCGGGACAGGGGGGGACGAGCAGTACTTC
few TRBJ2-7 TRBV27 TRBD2 CASSLSGLAGSYEQYF TGTGCCAGCAGTTTATCGGGACTAGCGGGCTCCTACGAGCAGTACTTC
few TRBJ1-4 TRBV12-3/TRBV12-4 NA CASSFRFNEKLFF TGTGCCAGCAGTTTCAGGTTTAATGAAAAACTGTTTTTT
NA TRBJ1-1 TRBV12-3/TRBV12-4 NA CASSNGTPDTEAFF TGTGCCAGCAGCAACGGGACACCGGACACTGAAGCTTTCTTT
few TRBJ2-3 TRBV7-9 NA CASSPVPSDTQYF TGTGCCAGCAGCCCCGTTCCCTCGGATACGCAGTATTTT
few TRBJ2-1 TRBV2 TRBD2 CASTGTRVYNEQFF TGTGCCAGCACCGGGACTAGGGTCTACAATGAGCAGTTCTTC
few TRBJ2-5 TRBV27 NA CASSHHESLGAARRETQYF TGTGCCAGCAGTCACCACGAAAGCTTGGGGGCGGCAAGGAGGGAGACCCAGTACTTC
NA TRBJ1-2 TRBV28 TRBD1 CACRRDRVFYGYTF TGTGCCTGCCGTAGGGACAGGGTCTTCTATGGCTACACCTTC
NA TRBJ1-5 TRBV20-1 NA CSARVGSALKPQHF TGCAGTGCTAGAGTAGGGTCAGCCTTGAAGCCCCAGCATTTT
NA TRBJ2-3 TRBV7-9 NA CASLPGSYTDTQYF TGTGCCAGCCTTCCGGGGTCCTACACAGATACGCAGTATTTT
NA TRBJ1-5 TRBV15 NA CATSRRSNQPQHF TGTGCCACCAGCAGACGTAGCAATCAGCCCCAGCATTTT
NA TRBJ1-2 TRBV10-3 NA CAISESRMANYGYTF TGTGCCATCAGTGAGTCTCGTATGGCTAACTATGGCTACACCTTC
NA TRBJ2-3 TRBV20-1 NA CSAEGSSTDTQYF TGCAGTGCTGAAGGATCTAGCACAGATACGCAGTATTTT
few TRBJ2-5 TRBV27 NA CASSTAWRGNQETQYF TGTGCCAGCAGTACTGCATGGCGGGGTAACCAAGAGACCCAGTACTTC
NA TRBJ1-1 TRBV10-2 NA CASSDSTMNTEAFF TGCGCCAGCAGTGATTCAACGATGAACACTGAAGCTTTCTTT
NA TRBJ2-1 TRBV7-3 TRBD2 CASSSVAGAANNEQFF TGTGCCAGCAGCAGCGTAGCGGGGGCGGCCAACAATGAGCAGTTCTTC
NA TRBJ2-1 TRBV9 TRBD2 CASSAGPAGTYNEQFF TGTGCCAGCAGCGCGGGACCAGCGGGAACCTACAATGAGCAGTTCTTC
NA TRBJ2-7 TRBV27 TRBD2 CASSLRLAELYEQYF TGTGCCAGCAGTCTTAGACTAGCGGAACTATACGAGCAGTACTTC
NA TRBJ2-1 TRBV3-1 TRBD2 CARATGTNYNEQFF TGTGCCAGAGCTACCGGGACTAACTACAATGAGCAGTTCTTC
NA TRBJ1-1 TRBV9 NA CASRGDGGAEAFF TGTGCCAGCAGAGGGGACGGGGGGGCTGAAGCTTTCTTT
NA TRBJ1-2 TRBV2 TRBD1 CASRGGSANYGYTF TGTGCTAGCAGGGGGGGCAGCGCTAACTATGGCTACACCTTC
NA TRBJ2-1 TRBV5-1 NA CASSGGAHWSSYNEQFF TGCGCCAGCAGCGGCGGGGCTCATTGGAGCTCCTACAATGAGCAGTTCTTC
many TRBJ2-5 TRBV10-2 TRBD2 CASSSGSVETQYF TGCGCCAGCTCTAGCGGGAGTGTGGAGACCCAGTACTTC
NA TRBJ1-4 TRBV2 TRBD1 CASRIGAGGLEKLFF TGTGCCAGCAGAATTGGGGCAGGGGGCCTTGAAAAACTGTTTTTT
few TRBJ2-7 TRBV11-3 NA CASSLVGGHEQYF TGTGCCAGCAGTCTAGTGGGAGGCCACGAGCAGTACTTC
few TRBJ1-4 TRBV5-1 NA CASSLESGDRLFF TGCGCCAGCAGCTTAGAATCAGGAGATCGGCTGTTTTTT
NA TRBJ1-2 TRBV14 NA CASSQDWESGGCTF TGTGCCAGCAGTCAAGATTGGGAATCGGGAGGCTGCACCTTC
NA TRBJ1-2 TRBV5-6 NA CASSSEQGGNYGYTF TGTGCCAGCAGCTCCGAACAGGGTGGAAACTATGGCTACACCTTC
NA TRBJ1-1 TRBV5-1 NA CASSPERRRTEAFF TGCGCCAGCAGCCCCGAGAGGCGACGCACTGAAGCTTTCTTT
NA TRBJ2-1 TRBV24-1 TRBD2 CAASIAGSNEQFF TGTGCCGCCAGTATAGCGGGAAGCAATGAGCAGTTCTTC
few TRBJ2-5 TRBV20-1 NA CSASQQSQETQYF TGCAGTGCTAGTCAGCAGTCCCAAGAGACCCAGTACTTC
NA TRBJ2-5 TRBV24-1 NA CATSDLNQETQYF TGTGCCACCAGTGATTTGAACCAAGAGACCCAGTACTTC
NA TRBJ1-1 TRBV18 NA CASSPAEARFTEAFF TGTGCCAGCTCACCAGCTGAAGCGCGTTTTACTGAAGCTTTCTTT
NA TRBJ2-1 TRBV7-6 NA CTSSRGVEQFF TGTACCAGCAGCAGGGGTGTTGAGCAGTTCTTC
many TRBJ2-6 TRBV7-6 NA CASSLGRSSGANVLTF TGTGCCAGCAGCTTAGGACGGAGCTCTGGGGCCAACGTCCTGACTTTC
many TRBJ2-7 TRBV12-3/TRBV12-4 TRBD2 CASSWASGSYEQYF TGTGCCAGCAGTTGGGCTAGCGGTTCCTACGAGCAGTACTTC
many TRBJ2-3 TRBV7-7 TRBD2 CASSPGGGAGTDTQYF TGTGCCAGCAGCCCCGGGGGGGGCGCGGGCACAGATACGCAGTATTTT